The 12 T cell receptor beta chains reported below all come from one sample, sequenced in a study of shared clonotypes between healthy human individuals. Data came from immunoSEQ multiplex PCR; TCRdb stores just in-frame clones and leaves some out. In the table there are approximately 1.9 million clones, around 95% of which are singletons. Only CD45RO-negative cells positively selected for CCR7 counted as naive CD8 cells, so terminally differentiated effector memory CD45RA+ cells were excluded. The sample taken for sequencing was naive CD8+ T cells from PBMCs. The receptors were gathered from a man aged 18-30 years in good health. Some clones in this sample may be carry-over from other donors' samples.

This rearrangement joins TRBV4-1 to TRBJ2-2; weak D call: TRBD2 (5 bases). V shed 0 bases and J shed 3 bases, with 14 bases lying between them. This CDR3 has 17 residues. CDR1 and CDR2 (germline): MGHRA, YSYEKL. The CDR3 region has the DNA TGCGCCAGCAGCCAAGATCTCCCGGCCGGGGACACCGGGGAGCTGTTTTTT. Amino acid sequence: CASSQDLPAGDTGELFF.

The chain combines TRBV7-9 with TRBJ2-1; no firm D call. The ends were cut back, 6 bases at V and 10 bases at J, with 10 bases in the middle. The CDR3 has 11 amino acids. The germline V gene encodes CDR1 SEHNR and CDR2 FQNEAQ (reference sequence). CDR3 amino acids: CASSRRPEQFF. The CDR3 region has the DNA TGTGCCAGCAGTCGCCGCCCGGAGCAGTTCTTC.

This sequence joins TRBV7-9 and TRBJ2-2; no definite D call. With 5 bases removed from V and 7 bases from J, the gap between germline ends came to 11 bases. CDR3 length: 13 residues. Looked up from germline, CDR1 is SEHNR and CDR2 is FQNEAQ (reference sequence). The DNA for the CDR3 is TGTGCCAGCAGCCGAGTTCTGGACGGGGAGCTGTTTTTT. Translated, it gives CASSRVLDGELFF. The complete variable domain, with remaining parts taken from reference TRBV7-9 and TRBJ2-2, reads DTGVSQNPRHKITKRGQNVTFRCDPISEHNRLYWYRQTLGQGPEFLTYFQNEAQLEKSRLLSDRFSAERPKGSFSTLEIQRTEQGDSAMYLCASSRVLDGELFFGEGSRLTVL.

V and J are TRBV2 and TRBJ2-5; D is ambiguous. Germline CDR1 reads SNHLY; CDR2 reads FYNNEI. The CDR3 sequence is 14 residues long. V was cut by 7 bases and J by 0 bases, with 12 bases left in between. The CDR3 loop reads CASMSGEYQETQYF. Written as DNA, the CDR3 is TGTGCCAGCATGTCGGGCGAGTACCAAGAGACCCAGTACTTC.

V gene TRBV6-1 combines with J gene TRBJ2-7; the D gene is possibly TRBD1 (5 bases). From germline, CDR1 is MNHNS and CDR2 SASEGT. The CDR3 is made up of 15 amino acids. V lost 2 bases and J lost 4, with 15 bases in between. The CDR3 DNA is TGTGCCAGCAGTGAATCCCAGGGTCTTTTTTACGAGCAGTACTTC. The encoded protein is CASSESQGLFYEQYF.

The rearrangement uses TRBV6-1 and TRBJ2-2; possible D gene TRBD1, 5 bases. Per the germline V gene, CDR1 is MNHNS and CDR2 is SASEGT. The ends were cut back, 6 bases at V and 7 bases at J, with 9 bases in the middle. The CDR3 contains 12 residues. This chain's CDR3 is CASRERGGELFF. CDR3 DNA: TGTGCCAGCAGAGAAAGGGGCGGGGAGCTGTTTTTT.

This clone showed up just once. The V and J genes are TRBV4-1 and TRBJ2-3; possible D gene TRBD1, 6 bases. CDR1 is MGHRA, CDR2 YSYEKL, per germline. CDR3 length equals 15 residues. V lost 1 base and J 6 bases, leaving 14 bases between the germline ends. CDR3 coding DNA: TGCGCCAGCAGCCAAGGGGGGCTTGTGAAGGATACGCAGTATTTT. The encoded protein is CASSQGGLVKDTQYF.

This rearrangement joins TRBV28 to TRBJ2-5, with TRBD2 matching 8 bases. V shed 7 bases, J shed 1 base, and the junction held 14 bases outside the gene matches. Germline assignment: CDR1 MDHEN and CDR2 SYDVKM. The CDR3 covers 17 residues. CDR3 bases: TGTGCCAGCACATCCCCTATTCTACTAGCGGCCCAAGAGACCCAGTACTTC. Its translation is CASTSPILLAAQETQYF.

CDR3 nucleotide sequence: TGTGCCAGCAGCCCCTCCCCGGGGGGCTATGGCTACACCTTC. Protein: CASSPSPGGYGYTF. This chain joins TRBV5-8 and TRBJ1-2; TRBD1 is a possible D gene (5 bases). In germline, CDR1 is SGHTS, CDR2 YDEGEE. This CDR3 has 14 residues. V lost 4 bases and J 4 bases, leaving 14 bases between the germline ends.

CDR3 DNA sequence: TGTGCCAGCAGTTTACAGTCAGGGAAACCCAATCAGCCCCAGCATTTT. As protein: CASSLQSGKPNQPQHF. The gene calls are TRBV28 and TRBJ1-5, with TRBD1 as a possible D gene (5 bases). Per the germline V gene, CDR1 is MDHEN and CDR2 is SYDVKM. The CDR3 loop spans 16 amino acids. The V gene lost 2 bases and the J gene lost 3 bases, with 14 bases spanning the gap.

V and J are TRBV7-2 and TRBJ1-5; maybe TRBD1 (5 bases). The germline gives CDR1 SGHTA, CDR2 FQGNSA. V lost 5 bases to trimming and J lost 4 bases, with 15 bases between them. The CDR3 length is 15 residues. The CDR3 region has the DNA TGTGCCAGCAGCGGCCGGGACGAGGAAAATCAGCCCCAGCATTTT. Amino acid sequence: CASSGRDEENQPQHF. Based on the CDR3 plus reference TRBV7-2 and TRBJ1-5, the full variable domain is GAGVSQSPSNKVTEKGKDVELRCDPISGHTALYWYRQSLGQGLEFLIYFQGNSAPDKSGLPSDRFSAERTGGSVSTLTIQRTQQEDSAVYLCASSGRDEENQPQHFGDGTRLSIL.

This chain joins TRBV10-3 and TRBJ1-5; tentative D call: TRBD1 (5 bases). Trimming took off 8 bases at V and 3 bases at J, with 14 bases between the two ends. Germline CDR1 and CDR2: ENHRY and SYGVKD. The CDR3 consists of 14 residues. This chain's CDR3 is CAIWDPVDNQPQHF. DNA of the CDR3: TGTGCCATCTGGGACCCGGTGGACAATCAGCCCCAGCATTTT.